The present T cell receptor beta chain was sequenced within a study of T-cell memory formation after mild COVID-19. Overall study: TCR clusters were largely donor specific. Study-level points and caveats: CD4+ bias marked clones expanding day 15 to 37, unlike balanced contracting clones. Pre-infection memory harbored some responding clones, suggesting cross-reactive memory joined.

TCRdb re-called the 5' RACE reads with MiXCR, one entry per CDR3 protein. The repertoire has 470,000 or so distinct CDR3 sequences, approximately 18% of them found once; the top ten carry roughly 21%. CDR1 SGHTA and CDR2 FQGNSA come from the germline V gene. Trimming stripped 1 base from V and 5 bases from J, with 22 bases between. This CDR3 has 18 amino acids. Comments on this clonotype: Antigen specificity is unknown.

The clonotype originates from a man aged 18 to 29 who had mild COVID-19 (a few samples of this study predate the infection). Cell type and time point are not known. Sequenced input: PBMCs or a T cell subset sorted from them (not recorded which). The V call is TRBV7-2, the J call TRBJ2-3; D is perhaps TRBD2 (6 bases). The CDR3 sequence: CASSLGFILRGLGDTQYF. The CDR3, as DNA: TGTGCCAGCAGCTTAGGCTTCATATTGCGGGGTTTGGGAGATACGCAGTATTTT. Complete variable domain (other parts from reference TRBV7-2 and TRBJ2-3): GAGVSQSPSNKVTEKGKDVELRCDPISGHTALYWYRQSLGQGLEFLIYFQGNSAPDKSGLPSDRFSAERTGGSVSTLTIQRTQQEDSAVYLCASSLGFILRGLGDTQYFGPGTRLTVL.